A single sample gave rise to the 10 T cell receptor beta chains below, sequenced in a study of control samples from healthy donors and cancer patients. The assay was immunoSEQ multiplex PCR, and TCRdb's table has in-frame clones only and misses some. The table lists fewer than 65,000 clones, approximately 89% of them singletons. The specimen was PBMCs. The receptors stem from a man aged 35-49 years with colorectal cancer.

This clone was seen only once. The genes are TRBV7-6 and TRBJ2-3, with no clear D. CDR3 length: 13 amino acids. Germline V gene data show CDR1 as SGHVS and CDR2 as FNYEAQ. The V end was cut by 5 bases, the J end by 4 bases, with 10 bases between. The CDR3 DNA reads TGTGCCAGCAGCGTCAACTCCGCAGATACGCAGTATTTT. Translated, it gives CASSVNSADTQYF.

The CDR3 loop reads CASRTGGQETQYF. The CDR3 DNA follows: TGTGCCAGCAGAACCGGGGGGCAAGAGACCCAGTACTTC. V usage is TRBV28 and J usage is TRBJ2-5; TRBD2 aligns across 7 bases. The V segment lost 6 bases and the J segment 2 bases; nucleotides outside the gene matches: 3. CDR3 length equals 13 residues. Germline lookup yields CDR1 MDHEN and CDR2 SYDVKM.

This rearrangement joins TRBV28 to TRBJ2-7, with D unclear. Germline CDR1 and CDR2: MDHEN and SYDVKM. V lost 6 bases, J lost 4 bases, and 10 bases lay in between. The CDR3 is 12 amino acids. This CDR3 is CASSLTGYEQYF. The CDR3, as DNA: TGTGCCAGCAGCTTGACGGGTTACGAGCAGTACTTC.

The gene calls are TRBV7-9 and TRBJ1-1; weak D call: TRBD1 (6 bases). CDR3 length: 13 residues. Germline V gene sequence: CDR1 SEHNR, CDR2 FQNEAQ (reference sequence). Trimming took 8 bases from V and 3 from J, leaving 13 bases between them. The CDR3 DNA follows: TGTGCCAGCGCTCCCAGGACAGACACTGAAGCTTTCTTT. It codes for CASAPRTDTEAFF. Looking up the rest from reference TRBV7-9 and TRBJ1-1 gives the full variable domain: DTGVSQNPRHKITKRGQNVTFRCDPISEHNRLYWYRQTLGQGPEFLTYFQNEAQLEKSRLLSDRFSAERPKGSFSTLEIQRTEQGDSAMYLCASAPRTDTEAFFGQGTRLTVV.

The CDR3 DNA sequence: TGTGCCAGTCGACAGTCTGACTCCTACGAGCAGTACTTC. Translating gives CASRQSDSYEQYF. The chain is built from TRBV28 and TRBJ2-7, with D perhaps matching TRBD1 (5 bases). Germline lookup yields CDR1 MDHEN and CDR2 SYDVKM. Trimming removed 9 bases from V and 0 bases from J, with 12 bases in between. CDR3 length: 13 amino acids.

The V call is TRBV5-4, the J call TRBJ1-4; 8 positions match TRBD1. There are 12 residues in the CDR3. Germline V gene sequence: CDR1 SGHNT, CDR2 YYREEE (reference sequence). The ends lost 4 bases at V and 12 bases at J; junction bases unmatched: 5. The CDR3 nucleotides read TGTGCCAGCAGCCCCGGGACAGGCGAACTGTTTTTT. Translated, it gives CASSPGTGELFF.

The CDR3 region has the DNA TGCAGCGTAAAGGGGGGAGCCTCCTACGAGCAGTACTTC. Its translation is CSVKGGASYEQYF. This chain uses TRBV29-1 with TRBJ2-7, with D tentatively TRBD1 or TRBD2 (6 bases each). CDR1 and CDR2 from the germline V gene are SQVTM and ANQGSEA. The CDR3 totals 13 residues. V dropped 6 bases and J dropped 0 bases, with 12 bases sitting between them.

The V call is TRBV29-1, the J call TRBJ1-6; TRBD1 is a possible D gene (5 bases). This CDR3 has 13 amino acids. The germline CDR1 and CDR2 sequences are SQVTM and ANQGSEA. The V and J ends lost 8 bases and 6 bases respectively, with 14 bases between them. In DNA form, the CDR3 reads TGCAGCTACCGGGACGCAACTAATTCACCCCTCCACTTT. Its protein is CSYRDATNSPLHF.

In its sample, this clone was seen once. The chain uses TRBV12-3 or TRBV12-4 and TRBJ2-7, with D perhaps TRBD2 (5 bases). The CDR3 length is 13 residues. V was cut by 6 bases and J by 2 bases, with 11 bases left in between. The CDR3 coding sequence is TGTGCCAGCAGGCGGGTCGAGGCCTACGAGCAGTACTTC. This encodes CASRRVEAYEQYF.

The rearrangement uses TRBV24-1 and TRBJ2-1, with D hard to call. Germline-derived CDR1 and CDR2 are KGHDR and SFDVKD. Trimming took off 1 base at V and 8 bases at J, with 17 bases between the two ends. The CDR3 length is 16 residues. CDR3 DNA sequence: TGTGCCACCAGTGATTTCCGAGCGAACCCCTCGGATGAGCAGTTCTTC. Translated, it gives CATSDFRANPSDEQFF.